This entry features one T cell receptor (beta chain) sequence. The data belong to a study of T cell changes during pregnancy in multiple sclerosis. V lost 5 bases to trimming and J lost 3 bases; unmatched junction nucleotides: 15. Germline V gene sequence: CDR1 GTSNPN, CDR2 SVGIG (reference sequence). The CDR3 totals 16 residues. The data were produced by immunoSEQ multiplex PCR, yet TCRdb's version contains in-frame clones alone and is incomplete. This sample has about 48,000 clones, with approximately 85% found just once. The sequence came from a female donor with multiple sclerosis, enrolled in a pregnancy study. The gene calls are TRBV30 and TRBJ1-2, with 7 bases identical to TRBD1. This specimen was CD4+ T cells from peripheral blood mononuclear cells, taken in the second trimester of pregnancy. In nucleotides, the CDR3 is TGTGCCTGGGGGGGAAGGGGGCTCTCGCTCGACTATGGCTACACCTTC. Its translation is CAWGGRGLSLDYGYTF.